This is a list of T cell receptor beta chains from one sample in a study of blood T cell repertoires in COVID-19. Assay: immunoSEQ multiplex PCR; the TCRdb copy retains only in-frame clones and omits some. This sample yields around 120,000 clones, of which more than 70% are seen a single time; roughly 1.8% belongs to the top ten. The sample taken for sequencing was peripheral blood. These receptors all come from a man in his 70s with acute or convalescent COVID-19. Each CDR3 is given with its conserved first and last residue. Each record gives: clone size, CDR3 length, D gene, J gene, V gene, CDR3 DNA, CDR3 protein. A D gene is named only where the DNA matches it firmly. The size field is filled for only some rows; it gives once, few, many or a size class.

clone_size: NA; cdr3_length: 14; d_call: NA; j_call: TRBJ1-2; v_call: TRBV6-6; cdr3_nt: TGTGCCAGCAAGAAATCCAGGGAATCCTATGGCTACACCTTC; cdr3_aa: CASKKSRESYGYTF
clone_size: NA; cdr3_length: 12; d_call: NA; j_call: TRBJ1-1; v_call: TRBV28; cdr3_nt: TGTGCCAGCACTCAAGGGGCGGGGGAAGCTTTCTTT; cdr3_aa: CASTQGAGEAFF
clone_size: once; cdr3_length: 16; d_call: NA; j_call: TRBJ1-5; v_call: TRBV3-1/TRBV3-2; cdr3_nt: TGTGCCAGCAGCCCTGGTCCTGGGGGAGGAGGTCAGCCCCAGCATTTT; cdr3_aa: CASSPGPGGGGQPQHF
clone_size: NA; cdr3_length: 16; d_call: TRBD1; j_call: TRBJ2-2; v_call: TRBV6-1; cdr3_nt: TGTGCCAGCAGTGGCGGACAGGGAAGGAGGGCCGGGGAGCTGTTTTTT; cdr3_aa: CASSGGQGRRAGELFF
clone_size: NA; cdr3_length: 13; d_call: NA; j_call: TRBJ2-5; v_call: TRBV4-1; cdr3_nt: TGCGCCAGCAGCCGCAGGGTTGCGGAGACCCAGTACTTC; cdr3_aa: CASSRRVAETQYF
clone_size: NA; cdr3_length: 17; d_call: TRBD1; j_call: TRBJ1-4; v_call: TRBV3-1/TRBV3-2; cdr3_nt: TGTGCCAGCAGCCCTGGACAGGGAGGCGCAACTAATGAAAAACTGTTTTTT; cdr3_aa: CASSPGQGGATNEKLFF
clone_size: NA; cdr3_length: 13; d_call: NA; j_call: TRBJ2-3; v_call: TRBV2; cdr3_nt: TGTGCCAGCATAAGTCGGAGGGTAGATACGCAGTATTTT; cdr3_aa: CASISRRVDTQYF
clone_size: NA; cdr3_length: 14; d_call: TRBD2; j_call: TRBJ2-7; v_call: TRBV24-1; cdr3_nt: TGTGCCACCAGTGATGCGTGGGGGGGGTGCGAGCAGTACTTC; cdr3_aa: CATSDAWGGCEQYF
clone_size: once; cdr3_length: 14; d_call: TRBD1; j_call: TRBJ2-2; v_call: TRBV7-9; cdr3_nt: TGTGCCAGCAGTTGGAGACAGGGAATCGGGGAGCTGTTTTTT; cdr3_aa: CASSWRQGIGELFF
clone_size: once; cdr3_length: 16; d_call: TRBD1; j_call: TRBJ1-5; v_call: TRBV19; cdr3_nt: TGTGCCAGTAGCGCCGGGACAGGGGGGTTCGATCAGCCCCAGCATTTT; cdr3_aa: CASSAGTGGFDQPQHF
clone_size: NA; cdr3_length: 15; d_call: NA; j_call: TRBJ1-2; v_call: TRBV5-1; cdr3_nt: TGCGCCAGCAGCTTGGAAGCGGGGACATCCTATGGCTACACCTTC; cdr3_aa: CASSLEAGTSYGYTF
clone_size: once; cdr3_length: 15; d_call: NA; j_call: TRBJ2-1; v_call: TRBV19; cdr3_nt: TGTGCCAGTAGTGTCCCCCCCGGACAAGACAATGAGCAGTTCTTC; cdr3_aa: CASSVPPGQDNEQFF
clone_size: NA; cdr3_length: 15; d_call: TRBD1; j_call: TRBJ1-2; v_call: TRBV19; cdr3_nt: TGTGCCAGTAGTCCAATGACAGGGGGTAACTATGGCTACACCTTC; cdr3_aa: CASSPMTGGNYGYTF
clone_size: NA; cdr3_length: 14; d_call: TRBD1; j_call: TRBJ2-5; v_call: TRBV4-1; cdr3_nt: TGCGCCAGCAGCCCACCAGGGGGCCAAGAGACCCAGTACTTC; cdr3_aa: CASSPPGGQETQYF
clone_size: NA; cdr3_length: 15; d_call: NA; j_call: TRBJ2-2; v_call: TRBV19; cdr3_nt: TGTGCCAGTAGTATGGTCAGGAAGAACACCGGGGAGCTGTTTTTT; cdr3_aa: CASSMVRKNTGELFF
clone_size: once; cdr3_length: 13; d_call: TRBD1; j_call: TRBJ2-1; v_call: TRBV19; cdr3_nt: TGTGCCAGTAGTGCGACAGGGGGCAATGAGCAGTTCTTC; cdr3_aa: CASSATGGNEQFF
clone_size: NA; cdr3_length: 14; d_call: TRBD1; j_call: TRBJ1-2; v_call: TRBV5-6; cdr3_nt: TGTGCCAGCAGCAAACCGGGACAGCTCTATGGCTACACCTTC; cdr3_aa: CASSKPGQLYGYTF
clone_size: NA; cdr3_length: 14; d_call: NA; j_call: TRBJ2-2; v_call: TRBV6-1; cdr3_nt: TGTGCCAGCAGTGAATCCAGGGGCGCCGGGGAGCTGTTTTTT; cdr3_aa: CASSESRGAGELFF
clone_size: few; cdr3_length: 13; d_call: TRBD1; j_call: TRBJ2-3; v_call: TRBV19; cdr3_nt: TGTGCCAGTAGTAAACAGGGGTCAGATACGCAGTATTTT; cdr3_aa: CASSKQGSDTQYF
clone_size: few; cdr3_length: 15; d_call: TRBD2; j_call: TRBJ2-1; v_call: TRBV5-1; cdr3_nt: TGCGCCAGCAGCTGGGACTATCCGACCTACAATGAGCAGTTCTTC; cdr3_aa: CASSWDYPTYNEQFF
clone_size: NA; cdr3_length: 14; d_call: TRBD2; j_call: TRBJ2-5; v_call: TRBV3-1/TRBV3-2; cdr3_nt: TGTGCCAGCAGCCAACTAGCGGGGAGAGAGACCCAGTACTTC; cdr3_aa: CASSQLAGRETQYF
clone_size: NA; cdr3_length: 12; d_call: NA; j_call: TRBJ2-7; v_call: TRBV6-5; cdr3_nt: TGTGCCAGCTCCGAAGAGTCCTACGAGCAGTACTTC; cdr3_aa: CASSEESYEQYF
clone_size: NA; cdr3_length: 16; d_call: TRBD1; j_call: TRBJ2-7; v_call: TRBV7-2; cdr3_nt: TGTGCCAGCAGTTTAGGGTGGGGACAGGGAGTCTACGAGCAGTACTTC; cdr3_aa: CASSLGWGQGVYEQYF
clone_size: NA; cdr3_length: 14; d_call: NA; j_call: TRBJ2-2; v_call: TRBV3-1/TRBV3-2; cdr3_nt: TGTGCCAGCAGCCAAGCCGCTAGCCCCGGGGAGCTGTTTTTT; cdr3_aa: CASSQAASPGELFF
clone_size: NA; cdr3_length: 17; d_call: TRBD1; j_call: TRBJ1-5; v_call: TRBV27; cdr3_nt: TGTGCCAGCAGTTTATCTGGGGACAGGGGCGCGATTCAGCCCCAGCATTTT; cdr3_aa: CASSLSGDRGAIQPQHF
clone_size: NA; cdr3_length: 14; d_call: NA; j_call: TRBJ1-4; v_call: TRBV2; cdr3_nt: TGTGCCAGCAGTGAAGCCGGAACAGGGCGGACCCTGTTTTTT; cdr3_aa: CASSEAGTGRTLFF
clone_size: few; cdr3_length: 13; d_call: NA; j_call: TRBJ2-3; v_call: TRBV20-1; cdr3_nt: TGCAGTGCTAGTGAGCGGCAGTTTGGTACGCAGTATTTT; cdr3_aa: CSASERQFGTQYF
clone_size: NA; cdr3_length: 13; d_call: NA; j_call: TRBJ1-3; v_call: TRBV3-1/TRBV3-2; cdr3_nt: TGTGCCAGCAGCCAAGTCGCTGGAAACACCATATATTTT; cdr3_aa: CASSQVAGNTIYF
clone_size: NA; cdr3_length: 14; d_call: NA; j_call: TRBJ2-2; v_call: TRBV27; cdr3_nt: TGTGCCAGCACTATCTCCCCCTACACCGGGGAGCTGTTTTTT; cdr3_aa: CASTISPYTGELFF
clone_size: once; cdr3_length: 13; d_call: NA; j_call: TRBJ2-2; v_call: TRBV18; cdr3_nt: TGTGCCAGCTCACCAGTCTACAGCGGGGAGCTGTTTTTT; cdr3_aa: CASSPVYSGELFF
clone_size: NA; cdr3_length: 16; d_call: NA; j_call: TRBJ1-2; v_call: TRBV5-5; cdr3_nt: TGTGCCAGCAGCTTGCTAGTCGAGACGCAACTCTATGGCTACACCTTC; cdr3_aa: CASSLLVETQLYGYTF
clone_size: once; cdr3_length: 15; d_call: TRBD1; j_call: TRBJ1-6; v_call: TRBV5-5; cdr3_nt: TGTGCCAGCAGCTTGAGGGGACAGGGGCCCTCACCCCTCCACTTT; cdr3_aa: CASSLRGQGPSPLHF
clone_size: NA; cdr3_length: 14; d_call: TRBD2; j_call: TRBJ2-7; v_call: TRBV11-2; cdr3_nt: TGTGCCAGCAGCCCTAGCGGGTTAAGCGGCGAGCAGTACTTC; cdr3_aa: CASSPSGLSGEQYF
clone_size: NA; cdr3_length: 14; d_call: NA; j_call: TRBJ1-2; v_call: TRBV29-1; cdr3_nt: TGCAGCGCCGACGTCGGGGGTAATAACTATGGCTACACCTTC; cdr3_aa: CSADVGGNNYGYTF
clone_size: NA; cdr3_length: 13; d_call: NA; j_call: TRBJ2-3; v_call: TRBV19; cdr3_nt: TGTGCCAGTAGTATCCTAAACACAGATACGCAGTATTTT; cdr3_aa: CASSILNTDTQYF
clone_size: NA; cdr3_length: 16; d_call: NA; j_call: TRBJ2-4; v_call: TRBV19; cdr3_nt: TGTGCCAGTAGAGCACAGGGAGAGGGAGCCAAAAACATTCAGTACTTC; cdr3_aa: CASRAQGEGAKNIQYF
clone_size: few; cdr3_length: 17; d_call: TRBD2; j_call: TRBJ2-1; v_call: TRBV5-5; cdr3_nt: TGTGCCAGCAGCTTAGACCTACTAGCGGGGGTTAGGAATGAGCAGTTCTTC; cdr3_aa: CASSLDLLAGVRNEQFF